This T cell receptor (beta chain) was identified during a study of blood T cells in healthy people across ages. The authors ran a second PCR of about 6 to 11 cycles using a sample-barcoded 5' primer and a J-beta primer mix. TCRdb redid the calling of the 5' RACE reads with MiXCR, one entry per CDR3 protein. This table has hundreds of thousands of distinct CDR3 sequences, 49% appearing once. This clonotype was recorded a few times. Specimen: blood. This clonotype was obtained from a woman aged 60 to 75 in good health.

CDR3 DNA: TGCGCCAGCAGCCAAAGCGGACGGGAGCAGTTCTTC. This encodes CASSQSGREQFF. The chain carries TRBV4-3 and TRBJ2-1, with D possibly matching TRBD2 (5 bases). The CDR3 contains 12 residues. Trimming stripped 2 bases from V and 10 bases from J, with 9 bases between. Germline V gives CDR1 LGHNA, CDR2 YSLEER.